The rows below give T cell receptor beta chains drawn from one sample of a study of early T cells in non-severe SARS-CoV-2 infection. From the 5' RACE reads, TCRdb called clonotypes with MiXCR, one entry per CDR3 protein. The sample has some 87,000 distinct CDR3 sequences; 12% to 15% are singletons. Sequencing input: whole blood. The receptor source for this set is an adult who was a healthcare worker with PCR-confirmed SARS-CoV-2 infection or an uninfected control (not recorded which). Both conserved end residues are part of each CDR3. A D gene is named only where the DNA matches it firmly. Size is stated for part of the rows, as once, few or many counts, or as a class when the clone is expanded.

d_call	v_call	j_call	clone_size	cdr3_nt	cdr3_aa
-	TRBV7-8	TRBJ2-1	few	TGTGCCAGCAGCCCCGACAGGAGGGGCGGGCGAGATGAGCAGTTCTTC	CASSPDRRGGRDEQFF
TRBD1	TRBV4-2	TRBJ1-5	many	TGTGCCAGCAGCCAACAAGGGGGACAGGGGAATCAGCCCCAGCATTTT	CASSQQGGQGNQPQHF
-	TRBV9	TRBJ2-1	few	TGTGCCAGCAGCCAGGGAGGCAGACTCTTTTATTTCTTC	CASSQGGRLFYFF
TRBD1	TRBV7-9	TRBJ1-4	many	TGTGCCAGCAGCTCCTCGACAGGGTCTAATGAAAAACTGTTTTTT	CASSSSTGSNEKLFF
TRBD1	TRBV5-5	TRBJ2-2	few	TGTGCCAGCAGCAATTCCTTAACCGGGACAGGGTTCATCGGGGAGCTGTTTTTT	CASSNSLTGTGFIGELFF
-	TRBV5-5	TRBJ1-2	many	TGTGCCAGCAGACTAACCGACACTCTCGTTAACTATGGCTACACCTTC	CASRLTDTLVNYGYTF
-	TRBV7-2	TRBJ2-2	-	TGTGCCAGCAGCTTTAGGCCCCTCACCCAGGCCGGGGAGCTGTTTTTT	CASSFRPLTQAGELFF
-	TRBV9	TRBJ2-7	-	TGTGCCAGCAGCGTCGGGACTTCGACCTATGAGCAGTACTTC	CASSVGTSTYEQYF
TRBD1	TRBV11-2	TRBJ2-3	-	TGTGCCAGCGGACAGGGGAGAACAGATACGCAGTATTTT	CASGQGRTDTQYF
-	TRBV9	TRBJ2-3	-	TGTGCCAGCAGCGTAGGATGGGGGCCAGATACGCAGTATTTT	CASSVGWGPDTQYF
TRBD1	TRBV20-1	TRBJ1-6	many	TGCAGTGCTAGAGGCCAGGGGGACTCACCCCTCCACTTT	CSARGQGDSPLHF
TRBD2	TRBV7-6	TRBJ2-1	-	TGTGCCAGCAGCCCTAGCGGGGGGCGCCAGGAGAGTGTTGAGCAGTTCTTC	CASSPSGGRQESVEQFF
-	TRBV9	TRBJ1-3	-	TGTGCCAGCAGCGTAGCCCCACCTTCATACTCTGGAAACACCATATATTTT	CASSVAPPSYSGNTIYF
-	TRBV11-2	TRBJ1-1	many	TGTGCCAGCAGCCTACAAAGGGATGGGACTGAAGCTTTCTTT	CASSLQRDGTEAFF
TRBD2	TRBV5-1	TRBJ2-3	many	TGCGCCAGCAGCTTGGAAGCGGGGTCAGATACGCAGTATTTT	CASSLEAGSDTQYF
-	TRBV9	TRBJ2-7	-	TGTGCCAGCAGCGTAGCTCCGGTTACCGAGCAGTACTTC	CASSVAPVTEQYF
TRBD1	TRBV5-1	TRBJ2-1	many	TGCGCCAGCACACAGGGGGGCTACAATGAGCAGTTCTTC	CASTQGGYNEQFF
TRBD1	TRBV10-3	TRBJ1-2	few	TGTGCCATCTCCGGGACAGGGACCACTAACTATGGCTACACCTTC	CAISGTGTTNYGYTF
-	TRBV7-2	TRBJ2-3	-	TGTGCCAGCAGCTTAGCCATAAGGGGAGATACGCAGTATTTT	CASSLAIRGDTQYF
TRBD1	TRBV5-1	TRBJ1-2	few	TGCGCCAGCAGCCCACTGACAGGGGGCGGTGGCTACACCTTC	CASSPLTGGGGYTF
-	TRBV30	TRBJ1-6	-	TGTGCCTGGAGGGACCGGGAAAATTCACCCCTCCACTTT	CAWRDRENSPLHF
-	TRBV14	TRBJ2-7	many	TGTGCCAGCAGCCGCGGACAGAGCTCCTACGAGCAGTACTTC	CASSRGQSSYEQYF
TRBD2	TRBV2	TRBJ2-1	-	TGTGCCAGCAGTGTACCTAGCGGGTACAATGAGCAGTTCTTC	CASSVPSGYNEQFF
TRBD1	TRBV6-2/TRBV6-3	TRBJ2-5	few	TGTGCCAGCAGCCGGGACAGGCGACTTGGTGAGACCCAGTACTTC	CASSRDRRLGETQYF
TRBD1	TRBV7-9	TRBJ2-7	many	TGTGCCAGCAGGGGGACAGGGGGCGGCGAGCAGTACTTC	CASRGTGGGEQYF
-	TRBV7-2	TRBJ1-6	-	TGTGCCAGCAGCTTAGATGTTTGGGAAAGTTCACCCCTCCACTTT	CASSLDVWESSPLHF
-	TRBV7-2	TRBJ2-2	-	TGTGCCAGCAGCCCGTGGGGGGAGCTGTTTTTT	CASSPWGELFF
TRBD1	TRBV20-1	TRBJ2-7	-	TGCAGTGCTACCCCAACGGGGACAGGTAGCTCCTACGAGCAGTACTTC	CSATPTGTGSSYEQYF
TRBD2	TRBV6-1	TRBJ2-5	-	TGTGCCAGCACTAGTAGGGGACTAGCGGACGAGACCCAGTACTTC	CASTSRGLADETQYF
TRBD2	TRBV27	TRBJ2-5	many	TGTGCCAGCAGTTTTGCTAGGACTAGCAAACAAGAGACCCAGTACTTC	CASSFARTSKQETQYF
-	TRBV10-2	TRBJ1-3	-	TGCGCCAGCAATCGGAACTCTGGAAACACCATATATTTT	CASNRNSGNTIYF
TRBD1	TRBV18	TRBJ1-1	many	TGTGCCAGCTCAACGGGACAGGGGGGAAACACTGAAGCTTTCTTT	CASSTGQGGNTEAFF
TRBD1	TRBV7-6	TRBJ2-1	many	TGTGCCAGCAGCTCGCTGACAGGGATCCCCTACAATGAGCAGTTCTTC	CASSSLTGIPYNEQFF
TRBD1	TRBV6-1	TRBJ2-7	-	TGTGCCAGCCGATTTGGAGGGGACAGGGGATCCTACGAGCAGTACTTC	CASRFGGDRGSYEQYF
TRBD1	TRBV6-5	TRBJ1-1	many	TGTGCCAGCAGTCGCCCGCGGGACAGGGGAACTGAAGCTTTCTTT	CASSRPRDRGTEAFF
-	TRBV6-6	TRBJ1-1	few	TGTGCCAGCACTACATTGGGGGCGACTGAAGCTTTCTTT	CASTTLGATEAFF
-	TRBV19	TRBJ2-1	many	TGTGCCAGTAGTATAGATACCGATGAGCAGTTCTTC	CASSIDTDEQFF
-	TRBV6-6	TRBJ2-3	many	TGTGCCAGCAGTTACGGGGCTAGCACAGATACGCAGTATTTT	CASSYGASTDTQYF
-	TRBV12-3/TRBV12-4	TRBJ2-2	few	TGTGCCAGCGACGACCGTTCCGGGGAGCTGTTTTTT	CASDDRSGELFF
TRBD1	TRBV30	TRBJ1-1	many	TGTGCCTGGAGTGAGGGGGAAATGACAGGGTGGAGGAAACGGTACACTGAAGCTTTCTTT	CAWSEGEMTGWRKRYTEAFF
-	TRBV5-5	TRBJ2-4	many	TGTGCCAGCAGCTTGGCTGTCAGTTTTGCCAAAAACATTCAGTACTTC	CASSLAVSFAKNIQYF
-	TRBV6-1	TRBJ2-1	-	TGTGCCTTCGGTGGCTCCTACAATGAGCAGTTCTTC	CAFGGSYNEQFF